This T cell receptor beta chain was observed in a study of T cell responses to AZD1222 COVID-19 vaccine. General observations from the study: There were mostly white British donors and more females than males, and clonal diversity was possibly underestimated.

Germline loops: CDR1 KGHSH, CDR2 LQKENI. V shed 7 bases and J shed 0 bases, with 12 bases lying between them. This CDR3 has 14 amino acids. As concerns this clone: What it recognizes is unknown.

Sequencing was performed with immunoSEQ multiplex PCR; in TCRdb, only in-frame clones are kept and a portion is missing. Here the sample spans 110,000 to 150,000 clones, around 92% being singletons. The chain recombines TRBV18 with TRBJ2-5; D is possibly TRBD2 (5 bases). The sequencing here drew on peripheral blood, taken after recovery from COVID-19. The clonotype was recovered from an adult who had recovered from COVID-19. The CDR3 reads CASFIPGNQETQYF. DNA of the CDR3: TGTGCCAGCTTTATTCCGGGGAACCAAGAGACCCAGTACTTC. The variable domain in full, with the rest retrieved from reference TRBV18 and TRBJ2-5, is NAGVMQNPRHLVRRRGQEARLRCSPMKGHSHVYWYRQLPEEGLKFMVYLQKENIIDESGMPKERFSAEFPKEGPSILRIQQVVRGDSAAYFCASFIPGNQETQYFGPGTRLLVL.